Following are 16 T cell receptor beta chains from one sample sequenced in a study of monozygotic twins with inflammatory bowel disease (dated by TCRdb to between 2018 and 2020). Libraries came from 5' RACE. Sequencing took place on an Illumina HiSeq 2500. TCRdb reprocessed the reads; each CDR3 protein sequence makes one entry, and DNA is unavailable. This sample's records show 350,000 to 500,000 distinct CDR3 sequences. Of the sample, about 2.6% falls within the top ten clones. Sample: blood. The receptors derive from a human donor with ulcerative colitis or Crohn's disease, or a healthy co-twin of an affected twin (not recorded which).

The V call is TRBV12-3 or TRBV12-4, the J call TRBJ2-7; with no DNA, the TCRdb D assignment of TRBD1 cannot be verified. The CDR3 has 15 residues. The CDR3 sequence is CASSSQGGSSYEQYF.

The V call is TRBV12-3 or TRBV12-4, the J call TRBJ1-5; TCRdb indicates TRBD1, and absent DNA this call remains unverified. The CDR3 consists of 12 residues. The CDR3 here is CASSPLDQPQHF.

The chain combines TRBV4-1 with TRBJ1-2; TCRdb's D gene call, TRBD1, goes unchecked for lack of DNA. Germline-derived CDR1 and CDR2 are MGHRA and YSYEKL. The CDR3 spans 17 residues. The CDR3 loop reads CASSQEAGGRGLYGYTF.

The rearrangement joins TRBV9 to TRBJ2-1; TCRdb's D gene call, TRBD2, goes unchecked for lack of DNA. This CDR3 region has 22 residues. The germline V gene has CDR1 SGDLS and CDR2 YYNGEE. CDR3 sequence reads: CASSARDSTSGRRGGSYNEQFF.

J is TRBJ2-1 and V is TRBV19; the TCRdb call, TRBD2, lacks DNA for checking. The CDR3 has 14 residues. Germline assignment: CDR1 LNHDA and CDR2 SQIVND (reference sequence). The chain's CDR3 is CATTGTSGNHEQFF.

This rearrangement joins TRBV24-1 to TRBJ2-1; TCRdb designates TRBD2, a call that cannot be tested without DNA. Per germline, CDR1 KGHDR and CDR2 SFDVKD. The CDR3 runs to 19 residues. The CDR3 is CATSDSTSGGAYSYNEQFF.

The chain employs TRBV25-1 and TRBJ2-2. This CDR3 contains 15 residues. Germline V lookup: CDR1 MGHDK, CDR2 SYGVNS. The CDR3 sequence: CASSELPGNTGELFF.

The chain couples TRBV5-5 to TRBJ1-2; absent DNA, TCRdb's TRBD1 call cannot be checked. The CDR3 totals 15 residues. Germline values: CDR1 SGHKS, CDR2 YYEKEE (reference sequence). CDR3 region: CASSQGLDGNYGYTF.

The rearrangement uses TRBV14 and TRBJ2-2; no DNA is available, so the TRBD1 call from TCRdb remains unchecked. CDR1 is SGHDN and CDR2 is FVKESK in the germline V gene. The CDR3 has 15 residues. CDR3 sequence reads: CASSPNRGRTGELFF.

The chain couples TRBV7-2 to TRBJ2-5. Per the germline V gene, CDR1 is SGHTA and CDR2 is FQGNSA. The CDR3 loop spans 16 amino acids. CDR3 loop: CASSLVKASGTETQYF. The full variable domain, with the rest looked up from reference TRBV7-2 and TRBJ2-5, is GAGVSQSPSNKVTEKGKDVELRCDPISGHTALYWYRQSLGQGLEFLIYFQGNSAPDKSGLPSDRFSAERTGGSVSTLTIQRTQQEDSAVYLCASSLVKASGTETQYFGPGTRLLVL.

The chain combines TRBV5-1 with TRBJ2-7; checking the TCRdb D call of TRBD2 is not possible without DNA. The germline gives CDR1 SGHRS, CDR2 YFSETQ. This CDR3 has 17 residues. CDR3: CASSLGLAARFSYEQYF.

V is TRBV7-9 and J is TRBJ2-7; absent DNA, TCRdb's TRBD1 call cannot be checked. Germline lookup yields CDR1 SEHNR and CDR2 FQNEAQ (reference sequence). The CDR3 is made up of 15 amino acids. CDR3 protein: CASSLVPGDVYEQYF.

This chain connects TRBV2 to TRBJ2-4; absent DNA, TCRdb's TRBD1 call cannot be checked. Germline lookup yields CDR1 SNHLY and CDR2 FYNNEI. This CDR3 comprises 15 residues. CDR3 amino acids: CASSAPEGAKNIQYF. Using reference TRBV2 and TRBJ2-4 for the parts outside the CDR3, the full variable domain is EPEVTQTPSHQVTQMGQEVILRCVPISNHLYFYWYRQILGQKVEFLVSFYNNEISEKSEIFDDQFSVERPDGSNFTLKIRSTKLEDSAMYFCASSAPEGAKNIQYFGAGTRLSVL.

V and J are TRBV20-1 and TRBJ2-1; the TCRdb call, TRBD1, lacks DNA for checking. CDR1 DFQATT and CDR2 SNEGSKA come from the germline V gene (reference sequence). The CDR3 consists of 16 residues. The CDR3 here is CSARDLTSGGYNEQFF.

The CDR3 loop is CASSSRLAGQETQYF. This chain uses TRBV7-9 with TRBJ2-5; TCRdb reports TRBD2, a call that lacks DNA to check it against. The CDR3 is made up of 15 amino acids. Germline V gene data show CDR1 as SEHNR and CDR2 as FQNEAQ (reference sequence).

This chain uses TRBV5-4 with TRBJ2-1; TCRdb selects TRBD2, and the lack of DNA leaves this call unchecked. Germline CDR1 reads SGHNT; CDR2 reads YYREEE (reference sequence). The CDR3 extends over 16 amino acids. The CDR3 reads CASSLVGLAGGGEQFF. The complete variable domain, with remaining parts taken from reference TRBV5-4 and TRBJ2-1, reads ETGVTQSPTHLIKTRGQQVTLRCSSQSGHNTVSWYQQALGQGPQFIFQYYREEENGRGNFPPRFSGLQFPNYSSELNVNALELDDSALYLCASSLVGLAGGGEQFFGPGTRLTVL.